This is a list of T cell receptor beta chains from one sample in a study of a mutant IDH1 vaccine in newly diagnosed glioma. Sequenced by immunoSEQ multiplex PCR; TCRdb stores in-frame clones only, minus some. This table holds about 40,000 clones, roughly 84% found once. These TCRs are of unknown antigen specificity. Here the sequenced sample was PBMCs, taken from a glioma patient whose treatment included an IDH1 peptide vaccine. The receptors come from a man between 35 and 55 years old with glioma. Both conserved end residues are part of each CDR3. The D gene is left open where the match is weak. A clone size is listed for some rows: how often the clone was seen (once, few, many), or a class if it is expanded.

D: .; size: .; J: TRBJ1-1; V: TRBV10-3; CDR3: CAISESKVLGTEAFF; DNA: TGTGCCATCAGTGAGTCGAAGGTCCTCGGGACTGAAGCTTTCTTT
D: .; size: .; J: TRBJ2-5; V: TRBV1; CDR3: CTSSQEGSGDFQETQYF; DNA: TGCACCAGCAGCCAAGAAGGTAGCGGGGATTTCCAAGAGACCCAGTACTTC
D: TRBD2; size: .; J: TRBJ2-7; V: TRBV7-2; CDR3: CASRSGTSGTGEQYF; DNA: TGTGCCAGCAGATCCGGGACTAGCGGGACAGGCGAGCAGTACTTC
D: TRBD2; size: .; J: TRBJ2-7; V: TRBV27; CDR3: CASSKSGSLSSYEQYF; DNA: TGTGCCAGCAGTAAAAGCGGGAGTCTCAGCTCCTACGAGCAGTACTTC
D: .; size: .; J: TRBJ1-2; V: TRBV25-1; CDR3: CASSEFWGYTF; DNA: TGTGCCAGCAGTGAATTCTGGGGCTACACCTTC
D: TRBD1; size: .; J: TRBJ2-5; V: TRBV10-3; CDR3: CAISLGQGKETQYF; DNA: TGTGCCATCAGCCTAGGACAGGGAAAGGAGACCCAGTACTTC
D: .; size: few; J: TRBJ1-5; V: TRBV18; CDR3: CASSPNRVGQPQHF; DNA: TGTGCCAGCTCACCGAACAGGGTAGGGCAGCCCCAGCATTTT
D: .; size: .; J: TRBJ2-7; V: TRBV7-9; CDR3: CASSLTRTEQYF; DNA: TGTGCCAGCAGCTTAACCAGGACCGAGCAGTACTTC
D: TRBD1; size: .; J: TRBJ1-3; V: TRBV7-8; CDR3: CASSFQTGGRNTIYF; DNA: TGTGCCAGCAGCTTTCAGACAGGGGGCCGGAACACCATATATTTT
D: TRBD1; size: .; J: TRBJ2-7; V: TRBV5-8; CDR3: CASSLDRGYEQYF; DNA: TGTGCCAGCAGCTTGGACAGGGGATACGAGCAGTACTTC
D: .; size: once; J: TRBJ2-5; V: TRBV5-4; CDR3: CASSSPRGDQYF; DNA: TGTGCCAGCAGCTCTCCCCGAGGGGACCAGTACTTC
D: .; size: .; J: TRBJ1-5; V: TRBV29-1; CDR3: CSVGLGGGQPQHF; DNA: TGCAGCGTTGGGCTAGGTGGGGGTCAGCCCCAGCATTTT
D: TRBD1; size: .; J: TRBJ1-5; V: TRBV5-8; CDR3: CASSLRQGNQPQHF; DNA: TGTGCCAGCAGCCTTAGACAGGGTAATCAGCCCCAGCATTTT
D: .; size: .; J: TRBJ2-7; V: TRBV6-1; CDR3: CASSEGDSQQYF; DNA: TGTGCCAGCAGTGAAGGGGACTCCCAGCAGTACTTC
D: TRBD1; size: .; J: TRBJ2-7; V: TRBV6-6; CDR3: CASSYSGTATYEQYF; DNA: TGTGCCAGCAGTTACTCCGGGACAGCCACCTACGAGCAGTACTTC
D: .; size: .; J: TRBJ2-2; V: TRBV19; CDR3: CASDDLRRGMTGELFF; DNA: TGTGCCAGTGATGACTTACGACGGGGGATGACCGGGGAGCTGTTTTTT
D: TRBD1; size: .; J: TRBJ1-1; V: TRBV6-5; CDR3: CASSGTGQIPEAFF; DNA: TGTGCCAGCTCCGGGACAGGGCAGATCCCTGAAGCTTTCTTT
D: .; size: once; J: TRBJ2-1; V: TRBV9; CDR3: CASSEYNEQFF; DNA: TGTGCCAGCAGCGAGTACAATGAGCAGTTCTTC
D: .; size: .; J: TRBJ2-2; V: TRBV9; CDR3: CASSLGGLASTGELFF; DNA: TGTGCCAGCAGCCTCGGGGGGCTAGCGAGCACCGGGGAGCTGTTTTTT
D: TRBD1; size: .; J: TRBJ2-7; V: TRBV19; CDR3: CASSHRGAHEQYF; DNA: TGTGCCAGTAGCCACAGGGGGGCCCACGAGCAGTACTTC
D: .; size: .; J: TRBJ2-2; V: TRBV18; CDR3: CASSEDSSNTGELFF; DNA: TGTGCCAGCTCAGAGGACAGTTCGAACACCGGGGAGCTGTTTTTT
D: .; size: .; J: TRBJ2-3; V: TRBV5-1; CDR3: CASSRTDTQYF; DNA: TGCGCCAGCAGCCGGACAGATACGCAGTATTTT
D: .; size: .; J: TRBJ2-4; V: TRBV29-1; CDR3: CSVVGRLAKNIQYF; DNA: TGCAGCGTTGTGGGGAGGCTAGCCAAAAACATTCAGTACTTC
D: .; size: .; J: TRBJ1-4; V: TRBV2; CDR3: CASRMQGRNEKLFF; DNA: TGTGCCAGCAGGATGCAGGGGAGAAATGAAAAACTGTTTTTT
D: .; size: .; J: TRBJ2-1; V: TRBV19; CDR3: CASWDSRFSSYNEQFF; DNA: TGTGCCAGTTGGGACTCCCGTTTCAGCTCCTACAATGAGCAGTTCTTC
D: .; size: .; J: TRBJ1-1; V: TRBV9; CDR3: CASRALLGSEAFF; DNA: TGTGCCAGCAGGGCCCTTCTAGGTTCTGAAGCTTTCTTT
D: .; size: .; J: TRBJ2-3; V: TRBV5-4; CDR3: CASSLYTDTQYF; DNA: TGTGCCAGCAGCCTATACACAGATACGCAGTATTTT
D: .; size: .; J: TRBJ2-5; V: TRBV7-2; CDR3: CASSPTSVQETQYF; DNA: TGTGCCAGCAGCCCGACTAGTGTCCAAGAGACCCAGTACTTC
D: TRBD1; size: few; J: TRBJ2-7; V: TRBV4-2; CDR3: CASSQGDSNIYEQYF; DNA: TGTGCCAGCAGCCAAGGGGACAGTAATATCTACGAGCAGTACTTC
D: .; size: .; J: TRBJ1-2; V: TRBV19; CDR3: CASSYRAGGYTF; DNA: TGTGCCAGTAGTTACAGGGCCGGCGGCTACACCTTC
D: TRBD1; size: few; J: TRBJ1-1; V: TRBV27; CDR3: CASGQGAPTEAFF; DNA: TGTGCCAGCGGACAGGGGGCGCCCACTGAAGCTTTCTTT
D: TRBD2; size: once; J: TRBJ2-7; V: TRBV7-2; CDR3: CASSFGLAGSYEQYF; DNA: TGTGCCAGCAGCTTTGGACTAGCGGGCTCCTACGAGCAGTACTTC
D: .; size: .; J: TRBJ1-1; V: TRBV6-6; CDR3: CASSRNREAFF; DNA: TGTGCCAGCAGCCGCAACAGGGAAGCTTTCTTT
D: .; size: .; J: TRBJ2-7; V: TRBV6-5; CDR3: CASRVTRGTSYEQYF; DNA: TGTGCCAGCAGAGTCACTCGCGGGACTTCCTACGAGCAGTACTTC
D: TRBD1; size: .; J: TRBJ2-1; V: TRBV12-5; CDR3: CASGLRDSSYNEQFF; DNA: TGTGCTAGTGGTTTAAGGGACAGCTCCTACAATGAGCAGTTCTTC
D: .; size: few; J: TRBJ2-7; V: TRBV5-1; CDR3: CASSLTDSSYEQYF; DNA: TGCGCCAGCAGCTTGACGGATAGCTCCTACGAGCAGTACTTC
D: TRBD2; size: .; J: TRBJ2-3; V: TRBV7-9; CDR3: CASSPLGLAGEGPTDTQYF; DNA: TGTGCCAGCAGCCCCTTGGGACTAGCGGGAGAGGGGCCCACAGATACGCAGTATTTT
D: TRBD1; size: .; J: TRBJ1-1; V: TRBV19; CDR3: CATYPRGLTGGNTEAFF; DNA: TGTGCCACTTACCCGAGGGGCCTCACAGGGGGGAACACTGAAGCTTTCTTT
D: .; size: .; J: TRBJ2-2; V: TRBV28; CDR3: CASRENTGELFF; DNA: TGTGCCAGCAGGGAGAACACCGGGGAGCTGTTTTTT
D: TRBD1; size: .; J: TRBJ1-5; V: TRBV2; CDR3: CASSDFQGANQPQHF; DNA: TGTGCCAGCAGTGATTTCCAGGGGGCAAATCAGCCCCAGCATTTT
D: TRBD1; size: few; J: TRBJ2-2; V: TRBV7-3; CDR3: CASSLGLRTGPPGELFF; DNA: TGTGCCAGCAGCTTGGGGCTTCGGACAGGGCCCCCCGGGGAGCTGTTTTTT
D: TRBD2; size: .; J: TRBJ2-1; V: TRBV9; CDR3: CASNFNPSAGGPFF; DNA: TGTGCCAGCAACTTCAACCCCTCAGCGGGAGGTCCTTTCTTC
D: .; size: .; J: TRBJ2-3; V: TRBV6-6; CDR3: CASSWTASTDTQYF; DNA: TGTGCCAGCAGTTGGACAGCAAGCACAGATACGCAGTATTTT
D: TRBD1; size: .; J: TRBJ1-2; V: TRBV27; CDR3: CASKEPGQGYGYTF; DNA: TGTGCCAGCAAGGAGCCGGGACAGGGTTATGGCTACACCTTC
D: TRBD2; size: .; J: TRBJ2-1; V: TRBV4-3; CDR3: CASSHHSGRSDYNEQFF; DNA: TGCGCCAGCAGCCATCATAGCGGGAGGAGCGACTACAATGAGCAGTTCTTC
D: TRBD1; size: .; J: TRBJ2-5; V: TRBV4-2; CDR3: CASSQGTGSGQETQYF; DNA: TGTGCCAGCAGCCAAGGGACAGGGTCTGGGCAAGAGACCCAGTACTTC
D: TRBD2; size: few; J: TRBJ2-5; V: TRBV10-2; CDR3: CASKSSGKETQYF; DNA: TGCGCCAGCAAATCTAGCGGGAAAGAGACCCAGTACTTC
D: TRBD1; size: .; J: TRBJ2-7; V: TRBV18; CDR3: CASSPRAGQGSSYEQYF; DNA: TGTGCCAGCTCACCACGAGCAGGACAGGGGTCCTCCTACGAGCAGTACTTC